This T cell receptor beta chain came from a study of metastatic and nonmetastatic thyroid tumors. Study background: Across peripheral blood and tumor or nodule tissue samples taken from malignant and benign thyroid patients, the repertoires were compared with one another. Study-level points and caveats: In blood and tumor, TCR beta diversity was reportedly significantly higher in malignant thyroid tumors than in benign nodules.

V gave up 3 bases and J gave up 12 bases; unmatched junction bases: 12. Germline V gene lookup returns CDR1 MNHNS and CDR2 SASEGT. The CDR3 covers 14 residues. Nobody among the patients had been given any treatment before thyroid surgery. As for this clone: No antigen is known for it.

Original processing methods: In papillary thyroid cancer, a distant-metastasis classifier was built using CDR3 differences across clinicopathological groups. TCRdb re-analyzed the PCR reads using MiXCR. It is TCRdb's table, rather than the study itself, that gives the V and J calls and clone size. Here the sample spans almost 35,000 clones, about 15% being singletons. The gene calls are TRBV6-1 and TRBJ2-7; 9 positions agree with TRBD1. The TCR sequence derives from a female donor with papillary thyroid cancer or a benign thyroid nodule (not recorded which). Some clones in this sample may be carry-over from other donors' samples. The sample consisted of blood. Written as DNA, the CDR3 is TGTGCCAGCAGTGACTGTACAGGGGGCGGGGGAAGGTACTTC. Residues: CASSDCTGGGGRYF.